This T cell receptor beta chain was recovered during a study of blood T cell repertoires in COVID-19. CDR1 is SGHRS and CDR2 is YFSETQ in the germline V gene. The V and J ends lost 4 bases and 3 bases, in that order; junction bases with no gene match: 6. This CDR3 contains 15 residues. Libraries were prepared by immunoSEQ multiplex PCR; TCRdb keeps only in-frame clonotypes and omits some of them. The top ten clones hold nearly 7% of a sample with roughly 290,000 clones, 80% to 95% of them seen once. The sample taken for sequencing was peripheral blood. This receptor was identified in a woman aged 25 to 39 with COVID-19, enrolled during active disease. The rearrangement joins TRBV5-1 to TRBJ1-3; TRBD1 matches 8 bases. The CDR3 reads CASSRTGQDGNTIYF. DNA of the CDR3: TGCGCCAGCAGCCGCACGGGACAGGATGGAAACACCATATATTTT.